The sequence of this TCR beta chain was determined in a study of T cells in Graves' hyperthyroidism and ophthalmopathy. About the study: Any treatment followed the collection of peripheral blood at initial diagnosis.

Ten or more counts support this clonotype. Antigen specificity is unknown. Study-wide findings and caveats: By a 13 V-J model, ophthalmopathy was set apart from stable hyperthyroidism.

V dropped 3 bases and J dropped 4 bases, with 10 bases sitting between them. This CDR3 is built from 13 residues. The CDR3 regions of TCR beta were amplified from RNA transcripts. RT-PCR in the first round (using the HTBI primer set) targeted the TCR CDR3. TCRdb passed the multiplex PCR reads through MiXCR, listing each CDR3 protein once. The sample holds fewer than 700,000 distinct CDR3 sequences, roughly 17% seen once. J is TRBJ2-7 and V is TRBV12-3 or TRBV12-4, with D tentatively TRBD2 (6 bases). The receptor was isolated from a woman younger than 45 with Graves' hyperthyroidism. Specimen: blood. In DNA form, the CDR3 reads TGTGCCAGCAGTTTTGGGGCGGGGTACGAGCAGTACTTC. Translating gives CASSFGAGYEQYF.